The next 21 T cell receptor beta chains were all read from a single sample in a study of T cell responses to AZD1222 COVID-19 vaccine. The protocol was immunoSEQ multiplex PCR, while the TCRdb copy is restricted to in-frame clones and leaves out a portion. The sample shows 150,000 to 180,000 clones, 70% to 90% of them seen only once. Here the sequenced sample was peripheral blood, taken after recovery from COVID-19. Every receptor here comes from an adult who had recovered from COVID-19.

The chain uses TRBV4-3 and TRBJ1-5; D remains unclear. V was shortened by 0 bases and J by 7 bases, with 10 bases between the two germline ends. This CDR3 is built from 14 residues. Germline CDR1 reads LGHNA; CDR2 reads YSLEER. In nucleotides, the CDR3 is TGCGCCAGCAGCCAAGATAGGACGGCGCAGCCCCAGCATTTT. Amino acid sequence: CASSQDRTAQPQHF.

The chain is built from TRBV5-4 and TRBJ1-3, with no clear D. Germline V gives CDR1 SGHNT, CDR2 YYREEE (reference sequence). The CDR3 is 14 residues long. Trimming took off 4 bases at V and 0 bases at J, with 8 bases between the two ends. CDR3 nucleotide sequence: TGTGCCAGCAGCCCGGATAGCTCTGGAAACACCATATATTTT. It encodes CASSPDSSGNTIYF.

The CDR3 sequence: CASSIARGNYEQYF. CDR3 nucleotide sequence: TGTGCCAGTAGTATAGCCAGGGGAAACTACGAGCAGTACTTC. V usage is TRBV19 and J usage is TRBJ2-7, with D possibly being TRBD1 (6 bases). With 1 base removed from V and 3 bases from J, the gap between germline ends came to 10 bases. CDR1 and CDR2 from the germline V gene are LNHDA and SQIVND (reference sequence). The CDR3 has 14 residues.

The V gene is TRBV7-9, the J gene TRBJ2-3; TRBD2 matches at 12 bases. J was trimmed by 4 bases and V by 3 bases; bases with no gene match: 2. The length of the CDR3 is 15 residues. Per germline, CDR1 SEHNR and CDR2 FQNEAQ (reference sequence). The CDR3 nucleotides are TGTGCCAGCAGCTTGGGACTAGCGGGCCCAGATACGCAGTATTTT. Protein product: CASSLGLAGPDTQYF.

This chain links TRBV13 with TRBJ2-5, with D unresolved. CDR1 and CDR2 from the germline V gene are PRHDT and FYEKMQ (reference sequence). The length of the CDR3 is 11 residues. The ends were cut back, 5 bases at V and 0 bases at J, with 1 base in the middle. The CDR3 is CASSNQETQYF. The CDR3 bases are TGTGCCAGCAGCAACCAAGAGACCCAGTACTTC.

The chain links TRBV21-1 to TRBJ1-6; TRBD1 is the table's D call and was not checked against the DNA. TRBV21-1 is given as a pseudogene. This CDR3 has 19 amino acids. Here the CDR3 DNA reads TGTGCCAGCAGCAAAGCGCCCGGACACGGAAGCTCCTATAATTCACCCCTCCACTTT. It translates to CASSKAPGHGSSYNSPLHF.

The V gene is TRBV5-4, the J gene TRBJ2-5; D possibly matches TRBD1 or TRBD2 (5 bases each). This CDR3 contains 14 residues. V lost 5 bases, J lost 5 bases, and 16 bases lay in between. The germline V gene has CDR1 SGHNT and CDR2 YYREEE (reference sequence). Here the CDR3 reads CASRHVRDAETQYF. CDR3 DNA: TGTGCCAGCAGGCATGTCCGGGACGCCGAGACCCAGTACTTC.

The CDR3 bases are TGTGCCAGCAGTCCATCAACAGGGATCGGCTATGGCTACACCTTC. Encoded protein: CASSPSTGIGYGYTF. The J gene is TRBJ1-2, the V gene TRBV27; possibly TRBD1 for D (6 bases). The CDR3 sequence is 15 residues long. V was pared by 5 bases and J by 4 bases, with 17 bases between. From germline, CDR1 is MNHEY and CDR2 SMNVEV (reference sequence).

The CDR3 spells CASSPGDQPQHF. The CDR3 nucleotides read TGTGCCAGCAGCCCGGGTGACCAGCCCCAGCATTTT. The chain carries TRBV7-9 and TRBJ1-5; no clear D gene. There are 12 residues in the CDR3. Trimming removed 5 bases from V and 7 bases from J, with 9 bases in between. Looked up from germline, CDR1 is SEHNR and CDR2 is FQNEAQ (reference sequence).

The chain uses TRBV7-2 and TRBJ2-7, with no clear D. Germline loops: CDR1 SGHTA, CDR2 FQGNSA. The V end lost 1 base, the J end lost 2 bases, and 9 bases lay between the germline ends. The CDR3 is 14 amino acids. The CDR3 DNA reads as TGTGCCAGCAGCTTAGGAGGAACCCCCTACGAGCAGTACTTC. Amino acid sequence: CASSLGGTPYEQYF.

In this sample, this clone turned up a few times. The gene calls are TRBV2 and TRBJ1-2; TRBD1 matches at 7 bases. This CDR3 region has 15 residues. CDR1 and CDR2 from the germline V gene are SNHLY and FYNNEI. Trimming took 3 bases from V and 6 from J; bases not matched to a gene: 10. The CDR3 loop reads CASSEIRQGMNGYTF. CDR3 in DNA: TGTGCCAGCAGTGAGATAAGACAGGGAATGAATGGCTACACCTTC.

The V gene is TRBV25-1, the J gene TRBJ2-7; the match to TRBD2 covers 7 bases. J gave up 6 bases and V 6 bases, and 11 bases lay outside the gene matches. The CDR3 consists of 14 residues. Germline V gives CDR1 MGHDK, CDR2 SYGVNS. The CDR3 nucleotides are TGTGCCAGCAGCCTTCCGCCCCCGGGAGGCGAGCAGTACTTC. Protein sequence: CASSLPPPGGEQYF.

The rearrangement uses TRBV10-2 and TRBJ1-6; a possible D gene is TRBD1 (5 bases). Trimming stripped 0 bases from V and 9 bases from J, with 12 bases between. Germline V CDR1 and CDR2: WSHSY, SAAADI. The CDR3 runs to 15 residues. CDR3 in DNA: TGCGCCAGCAGTGAGTCGGGGCGATGGGGTTCACCCCTCCACTTT. Its translation is CASSESGRWGSPLHF.

The chain has TRBV6-6 and TRBJ2-5; D is possibly TRBD1 (5 bases). CDR1 and CDR2 (germline): MNHNY, SVGAGI (reference sequence). CDR3 size: 14 residues. Trimming stripped 6 bases from V and 5 bases from J, with 16 bases between. The chain's CDR3 is CASRLVQGGETQYF. CDR3 bases: TGTGCCAGCAGATTAGTCCAGGGTGGGGAGACCCAGTACTTC.

This chain uses TRBV7-3 with TRBJ2-5; D is perhaps TRBD1 (5 bases). The CDR3 consists of 13 residues. Trimming stripped 5 bases from V and 5 bases from J, with 12 bases between. Germline loops: CDR1 SGHTA, CDR2 FQGTGA. The CDR3 DNA follows: TGTGCCAGCAGCGAGACAGTCGGGGAGACCCAGTACTTC. Its translation is CASSETVGETQYF.

The gene calls are TRBV3-1 (or the pseudogene TRBV3-2) and TRBJ1-2; D is unclear. CDR1 LGHDT and CDR2 YNNKEL come from the germline V gene (reference sequence). V shed 1 base and J shed 5 bases, with 11 bases lying between them. The CDR3 runs to 14 residues. This CDR3 reads CASSQGTATYGYTF. CDR3 coding DNA: TGTGCCAGCAGCCAAGGGACGGCCACTTATGGCTACACCTTC.

This rearrangement joins TRBV28 to TRBJ1-1; the D is unclear. Germline V lookup: CDR1 MDHEN, CDR2 SYDVKM. The CDR3 has 12 residues. Between the trimmed V and J ends, which lost 10 bases and 1 base, there was a span of 10 bases. In nucleotides, the CDR3 is TGTGCCATCATCCACGGGAACACTGAAGCTTTCTTT. Its translation: CAIIHGNTEAFF. The whole variable domain, filled in from reference TRBV28 and TRBJ1-1, reads DVKVTQSSRYLVKRTGEKVFLECVQDMDHENMFWYRQDPGLGLRLIYFSYDVKMKEKGDIPEGYSVSREKKERFSLILESASTNQTSMYLCAIIHGNTEAFFGQGTRLTVV.

The rearrangement joins TRBV29-1 to TRBJ1-4; the D is unclear. The V end was cut by 4 bases, the J end by 8 bases, with 14 bases between. The CDR3 length is 13 residues. The germline V gene has CDR1 SQVTM and CDR2 ANQGSEA. This CDR3 reads CSVGVSSGEKLFF. The CDR3 DNA follows: TGCAGCGTTGGGGTCTCTTCGGGAGAAAAACTGTTTTTT. The whole variable domain, filled in from reference TRBV29-1 and TRBJ1-4, reads SAVISQKPSRDICQRGTSLTIQCQVDSQVTMMFWYRQQPGQSLTLIATANQGSEATYESGFVIDKFPISRPNLTFSTLTVSNMSPEDSSIYLCSVGVSSGEKLFFGSGTQLSVL.

J is TRBJ2-1 and V is TRBV14, with 9 bases identical to TRBD2. Trimming cost V 4 bases and J 7 bases; bases outside gene matches: 11. Germline loops: CDR1 SGHDN, CDR2 FVKESK. The CDR3 spans 16 residues. CDR3 nucleotide sequence: TGTGCCAGCAGCCTAGCAGGGCTAGCGGGATATAATGAGCAGTTCTTC. Translation: CASSLAGLAGYNEQFF.

V and J are TRBV18 and TRBJ1-2; the match to TRBD1 covers 7 bases. Germline V gene sequence: CDR1 KGHSH, CDR2 LQKENI. The J segment lost 2 bases and the V segment lost 4 bases, leaving 7 bases of the junction unmatched. The CDR3 covers 15 residues. This chain's CDR3 is CASSLGTDLNYGYTF. CDR3 coding DNA: TGTGCCAGCTCACTCGGGACAGATCTAAACTATGGCTACACCTTC.

The chain links TRBV11-2 to TRBJ1-1; D might be TRBD1 (5 bases). Per germline, CDR1 SGHAT and CDR2 FQNNGV. The V end was cut by 7 bases, the J end by 1 base, with 13 bases between. This CDR3 has 14 amino acids. The CDR3 sequence is CASTSGGGNTEAFF. The CDR3, as DNA: TGTGCCAGCACCTCCGGCGGGGGGAACACTGAAGCTTTCTTT. Supplemented by reference TRBV11-2 and TRBJ1-1, the full variable domain reads EAGVAQSPRYKIIEKRQSVAFWCNPISGHATLYWYQQILGQGPKLLIQFQNNGVVDDSQLPKDRFSAERLKGVDSTLKIQPAKLEDSAVYLCASTSGGGNTEAFFGQGTRLTVV.